This TCR beta chain was documented in a study of blood T cells in healthy people across ages. As for this clonotype: A read error may produce the germline difference seen at one junction end.

This CDR3 is 13 amino acids long. Alongside a J-beta primer mix, a sample-barcoded 5' primer served in a second PCR lasting about 7 to 12 cycles. TCRdb analysed the 5' RACE reads with MiXCR anew, one entry per CDR3 protein. The sample consists of some 1.8 million distinct CDR3 sequences, approximately 40% of them appearing once. The chain recombines TRBV12-3 or TRBV12-4 with TRBJ2-7; D unclear. Input material: blood. The TCR comes from a human donor in good health. The CDR3 loop is CTSSLRAPGEQYF. The CDR3 DNA is TGTACCAGCAGCCTCCGGGCCCCCGGAGAGCAGTACTTC.